This T cell receptor (beta chain) was sequenced for a study of T cell clonotyping in hematopoietic cell transplantation. Study-level information: Recipients' pretransplant samples followed cytoreduction. Study outcomes and limitations: Without cell sorting, CD4 versus CD8 contributions remain unresolved. After transplant, recipient diversity fell while pathologically expanded clonotypes grew through day 180.

The sample's time point: recipient sample about 28 days before transplant, after cytoreduction. Recipient blood drawn about 28 days pretransplant and days 30, 100, 180 after. Here immunoSEQ multiplex PCR was the method, and the copy in TCRdb shows in-frame clones only, minus some. This table has some 13,000 clones, over 80% appearing once. Germline V CDR1 and CDR2: PRHDT, FYEKMQ (reference sequence). V lost 3 bases and J lost 9, with 12 bases in between. The CDR3 is 13 amino acids. On this clone itself: Its target is unknown.

This clonotype originated in a man in his sixties with acute myeloid leukemia. Some clones in this sample may be carry-over from other donors' samples. The sample consisted of peripheral blood mononuclear cells, taken before stem cell transplant. The chain combines TRBV13 with TRBJ2-4; D may correspond to TRBD1 or TRBD2 (7 bases each). The CDR3 sequence is CASSLSGGGIQYF. CDR3 DNA: TGTGCCAGCAGCTTGTCAGGGGGGGGCATTCAGTACTTC.